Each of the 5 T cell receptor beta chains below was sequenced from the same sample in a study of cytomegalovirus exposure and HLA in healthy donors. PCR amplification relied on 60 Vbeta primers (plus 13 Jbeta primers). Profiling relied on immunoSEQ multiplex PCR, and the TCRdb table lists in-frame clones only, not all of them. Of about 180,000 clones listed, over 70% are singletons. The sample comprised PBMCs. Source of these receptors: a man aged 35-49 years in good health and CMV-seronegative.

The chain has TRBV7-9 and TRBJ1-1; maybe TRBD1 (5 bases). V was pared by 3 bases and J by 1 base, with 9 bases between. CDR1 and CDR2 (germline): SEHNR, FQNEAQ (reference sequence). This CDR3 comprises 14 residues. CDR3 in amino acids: CASSLGLQNTEAFF. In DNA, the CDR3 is TGTGCCAGCAGCTTGGGACTCCAGAACACTGAAGCTTTCTTT.

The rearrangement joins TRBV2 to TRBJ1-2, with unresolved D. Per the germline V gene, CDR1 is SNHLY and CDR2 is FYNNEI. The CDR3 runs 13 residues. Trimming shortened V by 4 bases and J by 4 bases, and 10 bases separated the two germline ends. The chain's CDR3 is CASSVSDVYGYTF. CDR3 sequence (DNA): TGTGCCAGCAGTGTAAGCGACGTCTATGGCTACACCTTC.

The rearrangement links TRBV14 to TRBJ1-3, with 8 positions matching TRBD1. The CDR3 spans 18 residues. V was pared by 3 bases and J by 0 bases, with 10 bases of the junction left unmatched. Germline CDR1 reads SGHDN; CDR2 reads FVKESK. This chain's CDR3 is CASSHPGQGVSSGNTIYF. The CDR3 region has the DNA TGTGCCAGCAGCCATCCCGGACAGGGTGTTTCCTCTGGAAACACCATATATTTT.

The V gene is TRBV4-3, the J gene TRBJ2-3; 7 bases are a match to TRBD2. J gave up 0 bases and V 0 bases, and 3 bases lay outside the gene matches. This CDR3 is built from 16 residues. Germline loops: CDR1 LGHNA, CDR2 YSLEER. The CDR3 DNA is TGCGCCAGCAGCCAAGATCGGCGGGGGAGCACAGATACGCAGTATTTT. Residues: CASSQDRRGSTDTQYF.

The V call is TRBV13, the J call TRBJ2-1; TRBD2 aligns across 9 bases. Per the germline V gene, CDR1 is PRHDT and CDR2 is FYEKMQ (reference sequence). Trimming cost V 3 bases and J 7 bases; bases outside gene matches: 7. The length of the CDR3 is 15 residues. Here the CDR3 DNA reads TGTGCCAGCAGCTTGCTGCGGGGGGGCCGGAATGAGCAGTTCTTC. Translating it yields CASSLLRGGRNEQFF.